The next 8 T cell receptor beta chains were all read from a single sample in a study of quantifying T cell responses using KT2 cells. Study context: TCR alpha and beta constant-region primers primed reverse transcription of RNA.

A single-stranded UMI oligo with SP2 sequence was ligated to cDNA 3' ends. The first PCR ran roughly 4 cycles with an equimolar RC1.1 and RC1.2 beta primer mix. TCRdb passed the UMI-ligation and nested PCR reads through MiXCR, listing each CDR3 protein once. The data show approximately 50,000 distinct CDR3 sequences, 9.5% to 13% seen once. The sequenced sample was PBMCs spiked with cells of the T cell clone KT2. The source of these receptors is a human donor.

This clonotype was observed a few times. The chain uses TRBV12-3 or TRBV12-4 and TRBJ2-5, with TRBD1 matching 7 bases. Trimming removed 6 bases from V and 3 bases from J; junction bases left unmatched: 4. This CDR3 spans 13 amino acids. The CDR3, as DNA: TGTGCCAGCAGCCCCGGGACAGAAGAGACCCAGTACTTC. Its translation: CASSPGTEETQYF.

The V and J genes are TRBV3-1 and TRBJ1-1, with 8 bases matching TRBD1. V lost 3 bases to trimming and J lost 0 bases; unmatched junction nucleotides: 9. Per germline, CDR1 LGHDT and CDR2 YNNKEL (reference sequence). The CDR3 sequence is 17 residues long. In DNA, the CDR3 is TGTGCCAGCAGCCAGTCCTGGAGGACAGGGTTGAACACTGAAGCTTTCTTT. As protein: CASSQSWRTGLNTEAFF.

This clonotype showed up many times. The chain combines TRBV20-1 with TRBJ2-4; the D is unclear. The germline V gene encodes CDR1 DFQATT and CDR2 SNEGSKA (reference sequence). V was trimmed by 2 bases and J by 5 bases, leaving 10 bases between them. This CDR3 is built from 13 residues. The CDR3 sequence is CSARIPLQNIQYF. The CDR3 nucleotides read TGCAGTGCTAGAATACCCTTGCAAAACATTCAGTACTTC.

This clonotype was counted between two and nine times. The V gene is TRBV2, the J gene TRBJ1-6, with D tentatively TRBD1 (5 bases). This CDR3 is 12 amino acids long. Trimming took off 8 bases at V and 7 bases at J, with 9 bases between the two ends. Germline V gene data show CDR1 as SNHLY and CDR2 as FYNNEI. The DNA of the CDR3 is TGTGCCAGCGAGCAGGGAAATTCACCCCTCCACTTT. It codes for CASEQGNSPLHF.

Many counts were recorded for this clonotype. The chain links TRBV7-3 to TRBJ2-7; D might be TRBD2 (7 bases). This CDR3 contains 16 residues. Trimming took off 2 bases at V and 4 bases at J, with 18 bases between the two ends. CDR1 and CDR2 from the germline V gene are SGHTA and FQGTGA. The CDR3 DNA reads TGTGCCAGCAGCTTAGTCGCTGGCGGGGGCAGGTACGAGCAGTACTTC. Protein: CASSLVAGGGRYEQYF.

As DNA, the CDR3 is TGCAGTGCTAGAGGCCAGGGGTCCCCCTATAATTCACCCCTCCACTTT. It specifies CSARGQGSPYNSPLHF. This chain uses TRBV20-1 with TRBJ1-6; D might be TRBD1 (6 bases). The germline V gene encodes CDR1 DFQATT and CDR2 SNEGSKA (reference sequence). Trimming pared 1 base from V and 2 bases from J, leaving 12 bases between. The CDR3 is made up of 16 amino acids.

The chain employs TRBV5-5 and TRBJ1-6; D uncertain. Trimming cost V 0 bases and J 0 bases, with 7 bases left between them. CDR3 length: 16 amino acids. In germline, CDR1 is SGHKS, CDR2 YYEKEE (reference sequence). CDR3 DNA sequence: TGTGCCAGCAGCTTGGGAGGAGACTCCTATAATTCACCCCTCCACTTT. Translated, it gives CASSLGGDSYNSPLHF.

This clonotype has a count of ten or more. This chain links TRBV7-2 with TRBJ2-7; D remains ambiguous. The length of the CDR3 is 19 residues. Germline assignment: CDR1 SGHTA and CDR2 FQGNSA. V dropped 0 bases and J dropped 1 base, with 22 bases sitting between them. This CDR3 is CASSLASPFTTPRSYEQYF. CDR3 in DNA: TGTGCCAGCAGCTTAGCCTCGCCGTTCACAACCCCTCGATCCTACGAGCAGTACTTC.